The source of this TCR beta chain is a study of T cells in Graves' hyperthyroidism and ophthalmopathy (dated by TCRdb to between 2017 and 2020). Regarding the study in general: Peripheral blood was collected at initial diagnosis, before any treatment. Thyroid tissue and blood T-cell repertoires from six Graves' hyperthyroidism patients were also compared in the study. For training and testing, the 100 or so patients in the discovery cohort were randomly divided in a 7:3 ratio. After blood sampling, hyperthyroidism patients were treated with methimazole at a starting dose of 30 mg daily, and ophthalmopathy patients were treated with high-dose intravenous methylprednisolone. TCR Vbeta CDR3 sequencing of 130 to 150 peripheral blood samples (roughly 43 ophthalmopathy, about 80 hyperthyroidism and some 17 progressor patients) is reported in the paper. Prospective prediction of ophthalmopathy was tested in an independent validation cohort of 18 to 20 hyperthyroidism patients and around 16 patients who later progressed to ophthalmopathy. TCR V-J signatures able to tell the groups apart were searched for in a discovery cohort of 90 to 100 patients, of whom under 45 had Graves' ophthalmopathy and roughly 58 had stable Graves' hyperthyroidism. Paper-wide results and their limitations: Most expanded thyroid clonotypes (frequency above 0.001) were also detected in blood, suggesting blood repertoires may reflect thyroid immune responses. In validation, progression to ophthalmopathy was predicted by the model with 70.59% sensitivity and nearly 75% specificity, a median of approximately 7.1 months before onset. Sample size was not statistically predetermined, and investigators were not blinded to group allocation. In cross-validation, a model built on a 13 V-J signature told ophthalmopathy apart from stable hyperthyroidism with less than 90% sensitivity and roughly 81% specificity, and in testing the same model reached 80%/75%.

The TCR beta CDR3 regions were amplified from RNA transcripts. The first round of RT-PCR for the TCR CDR3 was performed with the HTBI primer set and the Qiagen OneStep RT-PCR kit. A second multiplex PCR round built the libraries, followed by size selection and purification. Sequencing of the libraries was done on an Illumina HiSeq2000 using paired-end 100 bp reads. In the paper's pipeline: Raw data were processed with SOAPnuke, discarding reads with adapters, uncalled bases, mean Phred below 15, or no exact constant-primer or identifier match. High-quality paired reads were merged with COPE v1.2.5, and unique nucleotide sequences were defined as clonotypes. Clonotypes were aligned to IMGT TRBV, TRBD and TRBJ reference segments using MiTCR v1.1. Only V-J combinations with frequency above 0.0001, covering about 99% of repertoires, were analysed. A TCS score was defined as the ratio of F50 (clonal expansion) to E x V (chaos), with BLOSUM62-based TCRdist applied between CDR3 peptides within each V-J. Welch's t-statistics and random forest reduced approximately 520 V-J features to under 15, which were used in a naive Bayes classifier (R e1071). The raw public reads went through TCRdb reprocessing: fastp at Q25, MiXCR clone calling, in-frame beta chains kept. Rows are combined by CDR3 protein, so each entry shows the most common genes and DNA. What appears here as the V and J calls and clone size reflects TCRdb's work, not the paper's. The sample records 350,000 to 400,000 distinct CDR3 sequences, about 20% of which are singletons. The ten largest clones take up 3.7% of the sample.

This clonotype was picked up many times. Its antigen is not yet known. Per-nucleotide qualities are absent, and no much larger clonotype sits a single base away. CDR1 and CDR2 were assigned from the germline V gene (reference sequence) as LGHDT and YNNKEL. Inclusive of the bounding cysteine and phenylalanine, the CDR3 is 13 residues long. The sequence is cut down to CDR3 DNA, 39 bases in frame from base 1. Trimming takes 0 bases from V and 6 bases from J, and the germline ends sit 9 bases apart. Graves' hyperthyroidism was defined as stable when no progression to ophthalmopathy occurred over 18 months of follow-up. Hyperthyroidism patients were newly diagnosed, with disease duration under 2 months, and aged 18 to 65 years. Any patient with an uncontrolled infection, another autoimmune disease, pregnancy or lactation was excluded. Clinical symptoms, serum thyroxine and TRAb, thyroid ultrasound, and orbital computed tomography formed the basis for the diagnoses. Ficoll-Paque density gradient centrifugation was used to isolate PBMCs from around 10 ml of fresh peripheral blood. Trizol reagent was used to extract total RNA, and RNA quality was then checked on an Agilent 2100 Bioanalyzer.

The chain is assembled from TRBV3-1 and TRBJ2-7, and the D gene may be TRBD2, 6 bases matching. The sequence came from a woman in her late teens or twenties with Graves' hyperthyroidism. The sequenced material came from blood. The DNA sequence reads TGTGCCAGCAGCCAAGATCTGGGGGGCGAGCAGTACTTC. Protein translation: CASSQDLGGEQYF.